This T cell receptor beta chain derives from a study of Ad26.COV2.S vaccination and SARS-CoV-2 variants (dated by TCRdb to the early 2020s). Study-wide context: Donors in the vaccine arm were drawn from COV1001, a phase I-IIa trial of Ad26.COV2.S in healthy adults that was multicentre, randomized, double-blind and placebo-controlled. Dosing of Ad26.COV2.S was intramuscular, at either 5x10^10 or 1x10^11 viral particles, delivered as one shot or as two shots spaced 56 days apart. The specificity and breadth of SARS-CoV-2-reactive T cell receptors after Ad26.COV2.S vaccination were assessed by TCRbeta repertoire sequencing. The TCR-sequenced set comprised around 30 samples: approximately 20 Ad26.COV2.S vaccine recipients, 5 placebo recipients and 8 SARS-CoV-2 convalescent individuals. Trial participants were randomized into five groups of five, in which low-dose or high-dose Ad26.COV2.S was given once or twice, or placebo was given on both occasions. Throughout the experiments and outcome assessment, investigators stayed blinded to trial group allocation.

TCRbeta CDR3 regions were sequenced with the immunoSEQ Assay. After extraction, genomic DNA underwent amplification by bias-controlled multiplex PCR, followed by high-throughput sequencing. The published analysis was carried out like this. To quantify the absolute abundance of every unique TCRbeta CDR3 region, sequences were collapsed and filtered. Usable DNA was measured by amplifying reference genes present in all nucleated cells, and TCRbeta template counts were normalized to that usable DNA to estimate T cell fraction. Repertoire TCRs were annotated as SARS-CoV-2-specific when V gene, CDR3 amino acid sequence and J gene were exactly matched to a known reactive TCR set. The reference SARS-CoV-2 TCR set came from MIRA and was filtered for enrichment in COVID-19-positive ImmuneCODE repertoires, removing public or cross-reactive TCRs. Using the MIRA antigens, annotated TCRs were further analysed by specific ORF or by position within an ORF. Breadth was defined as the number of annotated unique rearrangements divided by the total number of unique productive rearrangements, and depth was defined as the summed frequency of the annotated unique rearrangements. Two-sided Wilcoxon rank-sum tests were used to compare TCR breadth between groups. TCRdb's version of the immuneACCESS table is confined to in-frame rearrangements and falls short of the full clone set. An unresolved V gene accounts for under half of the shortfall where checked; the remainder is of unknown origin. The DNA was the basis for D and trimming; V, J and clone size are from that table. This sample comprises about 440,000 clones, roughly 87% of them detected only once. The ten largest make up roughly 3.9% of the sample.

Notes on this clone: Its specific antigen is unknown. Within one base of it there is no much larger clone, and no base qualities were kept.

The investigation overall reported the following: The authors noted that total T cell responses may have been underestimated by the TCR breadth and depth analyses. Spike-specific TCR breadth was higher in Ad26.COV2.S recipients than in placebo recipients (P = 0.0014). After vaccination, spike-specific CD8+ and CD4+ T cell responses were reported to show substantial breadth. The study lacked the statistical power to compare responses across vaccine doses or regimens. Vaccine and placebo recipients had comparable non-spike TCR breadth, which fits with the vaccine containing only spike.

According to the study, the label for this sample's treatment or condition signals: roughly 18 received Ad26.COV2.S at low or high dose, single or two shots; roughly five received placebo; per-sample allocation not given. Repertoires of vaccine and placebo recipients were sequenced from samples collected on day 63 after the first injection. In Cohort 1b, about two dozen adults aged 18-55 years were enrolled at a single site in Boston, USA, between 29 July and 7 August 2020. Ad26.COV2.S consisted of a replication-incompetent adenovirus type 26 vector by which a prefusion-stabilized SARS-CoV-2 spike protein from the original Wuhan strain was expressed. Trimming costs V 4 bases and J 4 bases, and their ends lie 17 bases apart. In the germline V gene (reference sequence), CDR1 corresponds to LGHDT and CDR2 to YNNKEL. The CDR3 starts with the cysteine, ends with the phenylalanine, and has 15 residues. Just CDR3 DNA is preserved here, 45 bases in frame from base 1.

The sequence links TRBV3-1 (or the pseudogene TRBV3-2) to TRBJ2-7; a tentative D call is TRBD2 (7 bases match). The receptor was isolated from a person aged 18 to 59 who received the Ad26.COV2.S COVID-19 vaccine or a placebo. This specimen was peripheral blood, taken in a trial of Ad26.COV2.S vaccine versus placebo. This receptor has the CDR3 CASSRGGGDSYEQYF. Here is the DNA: TGTGCCAGCAGCCGAGGGGGGGGCGACTCGTACGAGCAGTACTTC.